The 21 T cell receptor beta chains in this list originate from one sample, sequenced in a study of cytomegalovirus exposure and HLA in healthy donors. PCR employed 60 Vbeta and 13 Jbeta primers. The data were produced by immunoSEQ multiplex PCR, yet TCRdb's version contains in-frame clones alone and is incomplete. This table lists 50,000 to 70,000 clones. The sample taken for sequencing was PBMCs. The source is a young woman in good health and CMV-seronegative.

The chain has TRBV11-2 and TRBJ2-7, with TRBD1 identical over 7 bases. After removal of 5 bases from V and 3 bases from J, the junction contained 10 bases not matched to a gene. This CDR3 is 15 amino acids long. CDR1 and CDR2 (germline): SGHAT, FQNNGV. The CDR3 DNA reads TGTGCCAGCAGCCACCTCCGGGACAGAGTCTACGAGCAGTACTTC. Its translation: CASSHLRDRVYEQYF.

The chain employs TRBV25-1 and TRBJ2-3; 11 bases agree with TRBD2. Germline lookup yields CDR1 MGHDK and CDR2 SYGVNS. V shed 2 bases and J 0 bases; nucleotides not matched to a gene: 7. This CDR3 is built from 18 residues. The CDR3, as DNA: TGTGCCAGCAGTGAACGGGTAGCGGGGGGGACTAGCACAGATACGCAGTATTTT. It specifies CASSERVAGGTSTDTQYF.

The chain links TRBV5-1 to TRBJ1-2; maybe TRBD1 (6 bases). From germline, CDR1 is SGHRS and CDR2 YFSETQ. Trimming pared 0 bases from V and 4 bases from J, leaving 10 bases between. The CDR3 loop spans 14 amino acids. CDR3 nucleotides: TGCGCCAGCAGCTTGGAAACAGGGATCTATGGCTACACCTTC. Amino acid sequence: CASSLETGIYGYTF. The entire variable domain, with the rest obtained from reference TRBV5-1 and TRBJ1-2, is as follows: KAGVTQTPRYLIKTRGQQVTLSCSPISGHRSVSWYQQTPGQGLQFLFEYFSETQRNKGNFPGRFSGRQFSNSRSEMNVSTLELGDSALYLCASSLETGIYGYTFGSGTRLTVV.

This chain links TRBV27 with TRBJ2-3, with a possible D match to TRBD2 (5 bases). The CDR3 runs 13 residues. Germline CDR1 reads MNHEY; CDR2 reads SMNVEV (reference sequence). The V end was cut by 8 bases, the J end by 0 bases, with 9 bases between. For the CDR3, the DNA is TGTGCCAGCGGGAGCTCTAGCACAGATACGCAGTATTTT. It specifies CASGSSSTDTQYF.

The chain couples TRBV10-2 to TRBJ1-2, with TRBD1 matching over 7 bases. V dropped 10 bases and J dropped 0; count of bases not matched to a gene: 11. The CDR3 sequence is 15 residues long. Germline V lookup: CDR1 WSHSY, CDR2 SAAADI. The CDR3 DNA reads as TGCGCCACCGCGGGACAGATAACCACTAACTATGGCTACACCTTC. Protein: CATAGQITTNYGYTF.

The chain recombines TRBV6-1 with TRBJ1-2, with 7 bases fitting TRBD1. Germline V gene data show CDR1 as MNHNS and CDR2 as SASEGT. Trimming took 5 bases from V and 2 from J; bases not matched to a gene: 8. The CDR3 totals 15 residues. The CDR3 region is CASSPYSQGNYGYTF. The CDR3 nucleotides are TGTGCCAGCAGTCCTTACTCACAGGGGAACTATGGCTACACCTTC.

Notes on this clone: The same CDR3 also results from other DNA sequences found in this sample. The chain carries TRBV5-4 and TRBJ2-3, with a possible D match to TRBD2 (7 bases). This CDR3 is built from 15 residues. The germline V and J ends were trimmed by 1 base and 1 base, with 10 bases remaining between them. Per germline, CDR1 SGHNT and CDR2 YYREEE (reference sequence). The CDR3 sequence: CASSLWGGGTDTQYF. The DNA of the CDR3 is TGTGCCAGCAGCTTGTGGGGGGGCGGCACAGATACGCAGTATTTT.

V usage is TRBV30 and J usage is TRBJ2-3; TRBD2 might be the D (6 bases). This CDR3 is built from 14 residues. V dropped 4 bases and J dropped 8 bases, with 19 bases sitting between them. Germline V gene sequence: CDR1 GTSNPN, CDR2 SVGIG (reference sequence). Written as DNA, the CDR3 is TGTGCCTGGACAACGGGGGTCCGTGACGGTACGCAGTATTTT. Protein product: CAWTTGVRDGTQYF.

CDR3 region: CASSRGTFGSTEAFF. In DNA, the CDR3 is TGTGCCAGCAGTAGAGGGACATTCGGAAGCACTGAAGCTTTCTTT. This rearrangement joins TRBV6-5 to TRBJ1-1, with D perhaps matching TRBD1 (6 bases). V was trimmed by 5 bases and J by 4 bases, leaving 17 bases between them. The length of the CDR3 is 15 residues. CDR1 MNHEY and CDR2 SVGAGI come from the germline V gene.

CDR3 nucleotide sequence: TGTGCCAGCAGGAGAGCCGGCCTCCAGGGGTATGGCTACACCTTC. This codes for CASRRAGLQGYGYTF. The genes are TRBV27 and TRBJ1-2, with D tentatively TRBD1 (6 bases). The CDR3 totals 15 residues. Germline CDR1 is MNHEY and CDR2 is SMNVEV (reference sequence). V was trimmed by 6 bases and J by 5 bases, leaving 19 bases between them.

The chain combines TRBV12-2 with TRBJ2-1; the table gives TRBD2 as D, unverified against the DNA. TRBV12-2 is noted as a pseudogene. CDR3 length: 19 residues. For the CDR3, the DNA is TGTGCAAGTCGCCACCCGATTAGAGCGGGTAGGAGCTCCTACAATGAGCAGTTCTTC. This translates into CASRHPIRAGRSSYNEQFF.

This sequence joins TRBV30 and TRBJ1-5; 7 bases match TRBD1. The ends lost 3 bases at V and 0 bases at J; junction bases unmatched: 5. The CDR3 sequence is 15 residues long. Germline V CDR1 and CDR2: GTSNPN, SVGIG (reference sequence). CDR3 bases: TGTGCCTGGAGCCGTGGGACAGATAGCAATCAGCCCCAGCATTTT. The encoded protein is CAWSRGTDSNQPQHF.

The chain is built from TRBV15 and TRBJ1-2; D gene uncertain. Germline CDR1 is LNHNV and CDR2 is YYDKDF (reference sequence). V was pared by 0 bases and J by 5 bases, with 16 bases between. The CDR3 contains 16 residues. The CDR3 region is CATSRDSEGVRYGYTF. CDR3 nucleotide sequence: TGTGCCACCAGCAGAGATTCCGAGGGAGTAAGATATGGCTACACCTTC.

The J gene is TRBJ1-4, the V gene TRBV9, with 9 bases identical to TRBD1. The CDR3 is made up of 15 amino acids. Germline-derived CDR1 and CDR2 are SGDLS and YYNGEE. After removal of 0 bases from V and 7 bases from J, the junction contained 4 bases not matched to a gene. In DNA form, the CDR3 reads TGTGCCAGCAGCGTAGGTGGGACAGGGCTTGAAAAACTGTTTTTT. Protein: CASSVGGTGLEKLFF. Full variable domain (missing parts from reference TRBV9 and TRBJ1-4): DSGVTQTPKHLITATGQRVTLRCSPRSGDLSVYWYQQSLDQGLQFLIQYYNGEERAKGNILERFSAQQFPDLHSELNLSSLELGDSALYFCASSVGGTGLEKLFFGSGTQLSVL.

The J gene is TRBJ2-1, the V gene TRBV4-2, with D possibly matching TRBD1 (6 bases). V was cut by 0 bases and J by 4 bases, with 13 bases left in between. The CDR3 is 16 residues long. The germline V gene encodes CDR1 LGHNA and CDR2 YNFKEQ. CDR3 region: CASSQEGGRSYNEQFF. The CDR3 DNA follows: TGTGCCAGCAGCCAAGAAGGGGGTCGCTCTTACAATGAGCAGTTCTTC.

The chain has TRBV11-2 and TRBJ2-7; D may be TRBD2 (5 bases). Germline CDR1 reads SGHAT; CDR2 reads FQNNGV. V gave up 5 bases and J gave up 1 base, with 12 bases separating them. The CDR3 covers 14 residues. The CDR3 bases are TGTGCCAGCAGCCCACAAGCGGTTTCCTACGAGCAGTACTTC. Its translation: CASSPQAVSYEQYF.

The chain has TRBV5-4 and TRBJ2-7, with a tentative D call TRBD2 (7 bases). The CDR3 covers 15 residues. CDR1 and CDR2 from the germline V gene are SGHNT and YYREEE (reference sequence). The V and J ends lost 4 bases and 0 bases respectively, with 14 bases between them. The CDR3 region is CASSRGAGSSYEQYF. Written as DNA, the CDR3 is TGTGCCAGCAGCCGGGGGGCGGGGAGCTCCTACGAGCAGTACTTC.

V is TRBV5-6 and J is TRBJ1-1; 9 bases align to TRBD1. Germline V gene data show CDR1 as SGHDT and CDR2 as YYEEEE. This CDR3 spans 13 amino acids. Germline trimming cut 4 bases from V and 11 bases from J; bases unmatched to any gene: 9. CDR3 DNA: TGTGCCAGCAGCGCATACAGGGGGCGGATGGCTTTCTTT. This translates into CASSAYRGRMAFF.

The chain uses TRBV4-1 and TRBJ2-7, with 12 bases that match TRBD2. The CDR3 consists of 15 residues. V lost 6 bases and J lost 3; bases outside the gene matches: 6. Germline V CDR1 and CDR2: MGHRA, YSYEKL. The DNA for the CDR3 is TGCGCCAGCAGGGACGGACTAGCGGGGCGCTACGAGCAGTACTTC. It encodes CASRDGLAGRYEQYF.

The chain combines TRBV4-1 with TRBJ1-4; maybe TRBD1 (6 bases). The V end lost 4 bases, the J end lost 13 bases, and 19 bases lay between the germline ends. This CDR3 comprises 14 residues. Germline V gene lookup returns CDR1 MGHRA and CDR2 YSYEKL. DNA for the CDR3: TGCGCCAGCAGCCCGGGATACAGGGTACAAGGACTGTTTTTT. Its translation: CASSPGYRVQGLFF.

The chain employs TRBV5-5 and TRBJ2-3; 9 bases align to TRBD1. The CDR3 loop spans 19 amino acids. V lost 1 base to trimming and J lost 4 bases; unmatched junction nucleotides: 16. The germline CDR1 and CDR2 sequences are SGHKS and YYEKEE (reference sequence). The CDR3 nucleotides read TGTGCCAGCAGCTTGCGAGTTGAGGTGCGGACAGGGGAATCAGATACGCAGTATTTT. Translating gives CASSLRVEVRTGESDTQYF.